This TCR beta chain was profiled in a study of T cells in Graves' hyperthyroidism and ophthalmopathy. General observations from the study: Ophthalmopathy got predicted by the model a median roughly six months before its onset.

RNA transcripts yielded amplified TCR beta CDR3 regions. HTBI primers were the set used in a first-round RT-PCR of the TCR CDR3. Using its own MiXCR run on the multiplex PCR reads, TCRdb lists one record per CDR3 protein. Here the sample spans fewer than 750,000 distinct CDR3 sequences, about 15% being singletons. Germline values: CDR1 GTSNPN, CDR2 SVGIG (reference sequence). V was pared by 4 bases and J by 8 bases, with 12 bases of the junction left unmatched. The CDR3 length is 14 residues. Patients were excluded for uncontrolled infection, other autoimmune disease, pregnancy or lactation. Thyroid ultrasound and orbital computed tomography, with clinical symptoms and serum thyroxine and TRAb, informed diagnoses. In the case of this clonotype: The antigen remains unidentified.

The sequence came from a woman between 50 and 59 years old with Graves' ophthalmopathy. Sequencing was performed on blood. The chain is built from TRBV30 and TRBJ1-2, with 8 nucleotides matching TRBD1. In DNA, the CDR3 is TGTGCCTGGAACGGCGGGGGACAGGTGCACGGCTACACCTTC. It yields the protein CAWNGGGQVHGYTF.